The clone carrying this T cell receptor beta chain showed up just a few times. Its antigen remains unidentified. The sample contains more than one DNA sequence encoding this CDR3. Sorted CD4+ subsets: naive, central memory, regulatory, stem cell-like memory (CD45RO/CCR7/CD25/CD127/CD95/CD27 panel). The germline V gene has CDR1 MNHEY and CDR2 SVGAGI. The CDR3 is 15 amino acids. Deletions cut 0 bases from V and 1 base from J, with 9 bases between. The data stem from a study of beta chain features in type 1 diabetes. Study background: Examined across all samples were some 110 million sorted cells. Regarding the study as a whole: All four CD4+ subsets from Type 1 diabetes patients carried moderately but significantly shorter TCRB CDR3s.

The authors reverse transcribed all of the isolated RNA, so sequencing captured expressed TCRB transcripts. The table came from immunoSEQ multiplex PCR; TCRdb's copy has only in-frame clones and leaves some out. The sample has about 140,000 clones, 6.9% seen once. Sequencing input: central memory CD4+ T cells from blood. This clonotype originated in a woman in her twenties or thirties in good health. The rearrangement links TRBV6-5 to TRBJ1-1; no clear D gene. The CDR3 region is CASSYSLGGNTEAFF. The CDR3 bases are TGTGCCAGCAGTTACTCCCTAGGCGGGAACACTGAAGCTTTCTTT.